These T cell receptor beta chains were read from a single sample in a study of cytomegalovirus exposure and HLA in healthy donors. The assay was immunoSEQ multiplex PCR, and TCRdb's table has in-frame clones only and misses some. The sample holds 110,000 to 150,000 clones, about 80% seen once. Sequencing input: PBMCs. These receptors were collected from a woman aged 55-69 years in good health and CMV-seropositive. Each CDR3 is given with its conserved first and last residue. A D gene is named only where the DNA matches it firmly. Where a row states a size, it is once, few, many or the class of an expanded clone; other rows omit it.

v_call,clone_size,d_call,j_call,cdr3_nt,cdr3_aa
TRBV2,-,-,TRBJ2-5,TGTGCCAGCAGGGGTGTGGAGGGGGCAGTGATAAAGACCCAGTACTTC,CASRGVEGAVIKTQYF
TRBV4-1,few,-,TRBJ2-7,TGCGCCAGCAGCGTAACTCGATTGGTCTACGAGCAGTACTTC,CASSVTRLVYEQYF
TRBV5-1,-,-,TRBJ1-1,TGCGCCAGCAGCTCCACCCAGGGAGAAGCTTTCTTT,CASSSTQGEAFF
TRBV7-2,-,-,TRBJ1-3,TGTGCCAGCAGCTTAGGGGCCAGCACCTCTGGAAACACCATATATTTT,CASSLGASTSGNTIYF
TRBV6-5,-,-,TRBJ1-1,TGTGCCAGCAGTTATCGGGGAGGGAACACTGAAGCTTTCTTT,CASSYRGGNTEAFF
TRBV4-3,-,TRBD2,TRBJ2-7,TGCGCCAGCAGCGAGACTAGCGGGAGGTCCTACGAGCAGTACTTC,CASSETSGRSYEQYF
TRBV5-6,-,TRBD2,TRBJ2-1,TGTGCCAGCAGCCCTATGACTAGCGGGGCCTACAATGAGCAGTTCTTC,CASSPMTSGAYNEQFF
TRBV4-3,-,TRBD2,TRBJ2-3,TGCGCCAGCAGCGGACGCGCGGGAGGGCCAGATACGCAGTATTTT,CASSGRAGGPDTQYF
TRBV4-1,-,TRBD1,TRBJ1-5,TGCGCCAGCAGCCAAGATCCCGGGACAGTTAGCAATCAGCCCCAGCATTTT,CASSQDPGTVSNQPQHF
TRBV4-1,-,TRBD2,TRBJ2-7,TGCGCCTCCGGACTAGCGGGAGGGGGCGAGCAGTACTTC,CASGLAGGGEQYF
TRBV10-3,-,-,TRBJ2-7,TGTGCCTCCCATGGAGAGTCGGACGAGCAGTACTTC,CASHGESDEQYF
TRBV28,-,-,TRBJ2-5,TGTGCCAGCAGTTTCCCTCCTAGCTCAGAGACCCAGTACTTC,CASSFPPSSETQYF
TRBV4-2,-,-,TRBJ2-3,TGTGCCAGCAGCCCGAGAGCGGGTGATGCAGATACGCAGTATTTT,CASSPRAGDADTQYF
TRBV11-2,-,-,TRBJ2-7,TGTGCCAGCAGCCCAGACCAGGGGACCCCTACTCCCACCTACGAGCAGTACTTC,CASSPDQGTPTPTYEQYF
TRBV4-1,-,TRBD1,TRBJ1-5,TGCGCCAGCAGCCAAGGGGGGGGGACAGGGCGTCAGCCCCAGCATTTT,CASSQGGGTGRQPQHF
TRBV4-2,-,-,TRBJ1-1,TGTGCCAGCAGCCAAGGGCCCGGCCAAGGGGGCACTGAAGCTTTCTTT,CASSQGPGQGGTEAFF
TRBV18,-,-,TRBJ2-5,TGTGCCAGCTCACCACGAGGGAACCAAGAGACCCAGTACTTC,CASSPRGNQETQYF
TRBV7-8,-,TRBD2,TRBJ2-1,TGTGCCAGCGTGGGGACGGGAGGGCCCGAGGATGAGCAGTTCTTC,CASVGTGGPEDEQFF
TRBV7-2,once,-,TRBJ2-7,TGTGCCAGCAGCTTAACACCCCGGGACGAGCAGTACTTC,CASSLTPRDEQYF
TRBV5-4,-,-,TRBJ2-1,TGTGCCAGCAGTTGGGAGAATTACAATGAGCAGTTCTTC,CASSWENYNEQFF
TRBV4-2,-,-,TRBJ2-1,TGTGCCAGCATGTCAAGACAGGAAAACAATGAGCAGTTCTTC,CASMSRQENNEQFF
TRBV19,-,-,TRBJ1-2,TGTGCCAGTACCACTCCGGGAACCCATGGCTACACCTTC,CASTTPGTHGYTF
TRBV11-2,-,-,TRBJ2-7,TGTGCCAGCATTCCCCTGACAGGAATCTCCTACGAGCAGTACTTC,CASIPLTGISYEQYF
TRBV25-1,-,-,TRBJ2-7,TGTGCCAGCAGCCCTCCTTTTAGCGGAGCCCCCCACGAGCAGTACTTC,CASSPPFSGAPHEQYF
TRBV19,-,TRBD2,TRBJ2-1,TGTGCCAGTAGTATAGCACTAGCGGGGGCCTACAATGAGCAGTTCTTC,CASSIALAGAYNEQFF
TRBV30,-,-,TRBJ1-4,TGTGCCTGGAGGTCGGGGGGGCAGAATAATGAAAAACTGTTTTTT,CAWRSGGQNNEKLFF
TRBV29-1,few,TRBD1,TRBJ2-5,TGCAGCGCACAACAGGGGGCAGGGGAGACCCAGTACTTC,CSAQQGAGETQYF
TRBV7-3,-,TRBD1,TRBJ1-2,TGTGCCAGCAGCTTAGACAGGGTCGAAGGCTACACCTTC,CASSLDRVEGYTF
TRBV19,-,TRBD2,TRBJ2-3,TGTGCCAGTAGCCGACTCGGGGGGGACACAGATACGCAGTATTTT,CASSRLGGDTDTQYF
TRBV10-3,once,TRBD1,TRBJ2-3,TGTGCCACCAACCAGGGGGTCGGGTCAGATACGCAGTATTTT,CATNQGVGSDTQYF
TRBV29-1,-,TRBD2,TRBJ2-1,TGCAGCGTTGCGCGGGAGATATCCTACAATGAGCAGTTCTTC,CSVAREISYNEQFF
TRBV25-1,-,-,TRBJ1-4,TGTGCCAGCAGTGAACCTCTCCGAGGTGAAAAACTGTTTTTT,CASSEPLRGEKLFF
TRBV2,once,TRBD2,TRBJ2-3,TGTGCCAGCAGTGAATCGGTAGCGGGAGGGGTCACAGATACGCAGTATTTT,CASSESVAGGVTDTQYF